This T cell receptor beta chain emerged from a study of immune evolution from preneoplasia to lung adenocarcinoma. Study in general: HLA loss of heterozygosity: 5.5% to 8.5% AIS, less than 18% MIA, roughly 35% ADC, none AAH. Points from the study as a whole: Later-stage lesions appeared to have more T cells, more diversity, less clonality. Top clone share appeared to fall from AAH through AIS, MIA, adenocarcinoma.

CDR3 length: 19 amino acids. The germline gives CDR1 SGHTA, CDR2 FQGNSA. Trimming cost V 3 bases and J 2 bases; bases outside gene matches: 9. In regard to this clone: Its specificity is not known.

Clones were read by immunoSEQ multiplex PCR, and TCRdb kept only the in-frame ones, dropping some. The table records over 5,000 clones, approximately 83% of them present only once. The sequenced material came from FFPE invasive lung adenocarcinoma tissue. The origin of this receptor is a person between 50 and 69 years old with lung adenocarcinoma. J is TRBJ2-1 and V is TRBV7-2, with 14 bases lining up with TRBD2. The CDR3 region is CASSLTSGRAALTYNEQFF. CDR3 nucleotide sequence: TGTGCCAGCAGCTTGACTAGCGGGAGGGCCGCTCTAACCTACAATGAGCAGTTCTTC.